In its sample, the clone carrying this TCR beta chain was seen once. What it recognizes is unknown. The data were obtained in a study of T cell responses to AZD1222 COVID-19 vaccine. Background on the study: Pooled together were second doses at about 4 or about 12 weeks.

General study points: The sample set comprised mostly white British donors with more females, and clonal diversity was possibly underestimated.

Generated by immunoSEQ multiplex PCR, the TCRdb table keeps only in-frame clones and is missing some. Found here are some 110,000 clones, around 89% of them singletons; the top ten hold about 3%. This TCR derives from an adult in good health. The specimen comprised peripheral blood, sampled on day 0 of AZD1222 vaccination.

The CDR3, as DNA: TGTGCCAGCAGTCTCGTACAGGGATTACCACCCCTCCACTTT. Protein: CASSLVQGLPPLHF. The chain joins TRBV27 to TRBJ1-6; a weak D match, TRBD1 (6 bases). CDR1 is MNHEY, CDR2 SMNVEV, per germline (reference sequence). The CDR3 loop spans 14 amino acids. Trimming stripped 5 bases from V and 11 bases from J, with 16 bases between.